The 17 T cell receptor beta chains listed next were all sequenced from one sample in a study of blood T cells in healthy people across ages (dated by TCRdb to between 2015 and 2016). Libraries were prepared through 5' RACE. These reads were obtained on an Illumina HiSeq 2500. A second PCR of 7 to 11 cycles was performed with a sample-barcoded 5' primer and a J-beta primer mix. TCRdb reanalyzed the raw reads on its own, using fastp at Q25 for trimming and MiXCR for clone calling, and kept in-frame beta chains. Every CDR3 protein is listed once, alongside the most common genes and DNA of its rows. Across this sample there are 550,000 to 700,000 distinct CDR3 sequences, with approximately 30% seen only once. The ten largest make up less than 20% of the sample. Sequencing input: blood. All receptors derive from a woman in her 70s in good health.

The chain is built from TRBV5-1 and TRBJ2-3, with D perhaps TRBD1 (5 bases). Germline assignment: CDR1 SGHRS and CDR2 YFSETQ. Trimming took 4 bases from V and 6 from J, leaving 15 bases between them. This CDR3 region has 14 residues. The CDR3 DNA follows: TGCGCCAGCAGCCCAATGGACAAGGCGGATACGCAGTATTTT. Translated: CASSPMDKADTQYF. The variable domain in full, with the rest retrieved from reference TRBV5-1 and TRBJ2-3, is KAGVTQTPRYLIKTRGQQVTLSCSPISGHRSVSWYQQTPGQGLQFLFEYFSETQRNKGNFPGRFSGRQFSNSRSEMNVSTLELGDSALYLCASSPMDKADTQYFGPGTRLTVL.

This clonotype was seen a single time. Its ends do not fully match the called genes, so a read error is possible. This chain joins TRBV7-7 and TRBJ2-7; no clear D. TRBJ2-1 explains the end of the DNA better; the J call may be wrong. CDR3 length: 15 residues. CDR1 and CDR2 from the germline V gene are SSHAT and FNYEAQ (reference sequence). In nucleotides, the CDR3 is TGTGCTAGCAGCCCTACCCTTAGCCTCTACAATGAGCAGTTCTTC. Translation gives CASSPTLSLYNEQFF.

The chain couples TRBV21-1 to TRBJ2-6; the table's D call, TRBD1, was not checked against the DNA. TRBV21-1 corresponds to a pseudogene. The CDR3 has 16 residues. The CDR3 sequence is CASSSQTGTGANVLTF. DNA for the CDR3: TGTGCCAGCAGCAGCCAGACAGGGACTGGGGCCAACGTCCTGACTTTC.

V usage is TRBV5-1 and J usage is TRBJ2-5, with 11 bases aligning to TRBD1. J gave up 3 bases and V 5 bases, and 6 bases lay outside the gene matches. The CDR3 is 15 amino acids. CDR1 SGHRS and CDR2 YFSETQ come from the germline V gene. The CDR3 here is CASRFGTGGEETQYF. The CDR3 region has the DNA TGCGCCAGCAGATTCGGGACAGGGGGAGAAGAGACCCAGTACTTC.

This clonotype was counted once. The CDR3 bases are TGCGCCAGCAGCTTAAAGACAGGGGGCGTAGGGGAGACCCAGTACTTC. This encodes CASSLKTGGVGETQYF. This sequence joins TRBV5-1 and TRBJ2-5; 10 positions agree with TRBD1. The CDR3 totals 16 residues. Germline V gene data show CDR1 as SGHRS and CDR2 as YFSETQ. V shed 2 bases and J 5 bases; nucleotides not matched to a gene: 9.

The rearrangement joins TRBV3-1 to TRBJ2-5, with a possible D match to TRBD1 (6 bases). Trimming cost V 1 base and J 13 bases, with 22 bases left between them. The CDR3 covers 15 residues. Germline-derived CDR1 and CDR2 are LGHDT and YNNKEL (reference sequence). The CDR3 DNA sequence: TGTGCCAGCAGCCAAGCGGTACCGGGACACCTTCTTCGGTACTTC. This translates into CASSQAVPGHLLRYF.

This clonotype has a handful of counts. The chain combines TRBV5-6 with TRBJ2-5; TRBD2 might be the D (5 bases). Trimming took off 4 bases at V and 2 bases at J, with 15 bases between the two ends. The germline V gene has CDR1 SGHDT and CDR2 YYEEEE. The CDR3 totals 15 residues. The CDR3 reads CASSAILGLQETQYF. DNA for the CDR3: TGTGCCAGCAGCGCCATACTAGGATTACAAGAGACCCAGTACTTC.

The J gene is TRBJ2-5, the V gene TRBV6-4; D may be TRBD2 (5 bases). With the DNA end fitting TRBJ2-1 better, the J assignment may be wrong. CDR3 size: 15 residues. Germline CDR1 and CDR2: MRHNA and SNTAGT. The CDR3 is CASSADGLNYNEQFF. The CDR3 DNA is TGTGCCAGCAGTGCGGACGGACTTAACTACAATGAGCAGTTCTTC.

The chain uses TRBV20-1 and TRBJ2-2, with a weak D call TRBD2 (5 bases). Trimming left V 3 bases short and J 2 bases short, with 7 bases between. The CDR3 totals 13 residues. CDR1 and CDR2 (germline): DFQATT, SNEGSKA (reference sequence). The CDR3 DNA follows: TGCAGTGCTAGCGGGGATAACACCGGGGAGCTGTTTTTT. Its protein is CSASGDNTGELFF.

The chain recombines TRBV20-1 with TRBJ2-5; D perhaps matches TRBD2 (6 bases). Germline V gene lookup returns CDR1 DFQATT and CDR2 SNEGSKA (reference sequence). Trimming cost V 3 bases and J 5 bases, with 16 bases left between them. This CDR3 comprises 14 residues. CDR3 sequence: CSASAGAGGETQYF. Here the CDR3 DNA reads TGCAGTGCTAGTGCTGGGGCTGGGGGGGAGACCCAGTACTTC.

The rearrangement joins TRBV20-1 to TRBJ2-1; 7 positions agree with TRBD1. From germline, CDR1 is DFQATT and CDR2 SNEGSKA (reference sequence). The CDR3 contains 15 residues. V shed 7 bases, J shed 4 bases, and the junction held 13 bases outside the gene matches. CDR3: CSGLSPGGGYNEQFF. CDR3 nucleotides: TGCAGTGGCCTCTCCCCAGGGGGTGGGTACAATGAGCAGTTCTTC.

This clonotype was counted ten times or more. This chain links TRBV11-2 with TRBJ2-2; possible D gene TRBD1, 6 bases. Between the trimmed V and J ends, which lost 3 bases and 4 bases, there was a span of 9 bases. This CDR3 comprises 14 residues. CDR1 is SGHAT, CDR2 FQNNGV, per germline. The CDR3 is CASSLARGTGELFF. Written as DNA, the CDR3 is TGTGCCAGCAGCTTGGCCAGGGGCACCGGGGAGCTGTTTTTT.

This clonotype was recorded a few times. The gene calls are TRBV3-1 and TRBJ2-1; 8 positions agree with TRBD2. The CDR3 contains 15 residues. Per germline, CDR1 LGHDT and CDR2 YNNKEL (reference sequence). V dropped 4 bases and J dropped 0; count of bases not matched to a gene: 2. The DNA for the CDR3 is TGTGCCAGCAGCCTTAGCGGGAACTCCTACAATGAGCAGTTCTTC. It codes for CASSLSGNSYNEQFF.

The CDR3 is CASSYRLARETQYF. The DNA of the CDR3 is TGTGCCAGCAGTTACCGACTAGCTAGAGAGACCCAGTACTTC. The V gene is TRBV6-6, the J gene TRBJ2-5; 7 bases line up with TRBD2. The CDR3 consists of 14 residues. Germline values: CDR1 MNHNY, CDR2 SVGAGI (reference sequence). J lost 4 bases, V lost 2 bases, and 4 bases had no gene match.

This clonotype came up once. The CDR3 protein is CASSPRGLNYGYTF. The CDR3 nucleotides are TGTGCCAGCAGCCCCCGAGGTCTTAACTATGGCTACACCTTC. V is TRBV6-2 or TRBV6-3 and J is TRBJ1-2; D remains unclear. This CDR3 is 14 amino acids long. V was cut by 6 bases and J by 1 base, with 12 bases left in between. Germline V lookup: CDR1 MNHEY, CDR2 SVGEGT.

In nucleotides, the CDR3 is TGCGCCAGCAGCCAACTAGCGGGTTCCGTCTACGAGCAGTACTTC. Translation: CASSQLAGSVYEQYF. The rearrangement links TRBV4-3 to TRBJ2-7; 8 bases match TRBD2. The V segment lost 2 bases and the J segment 3 bases; nucleotides outside the gene matches: 6. This CDR3 comprises 15 residues. Germline V gives CDR1 LGHNA, CDR2 YSLEER.

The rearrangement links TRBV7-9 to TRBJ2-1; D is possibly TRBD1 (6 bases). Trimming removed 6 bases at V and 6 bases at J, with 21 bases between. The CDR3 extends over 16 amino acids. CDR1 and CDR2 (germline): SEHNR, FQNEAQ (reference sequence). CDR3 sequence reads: CASSLRTQGGRNEQFF. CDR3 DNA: TGTGCCAGCAGTTTAAGGACTCAAGGGGGACGCAATGAGCAGTTCTTC.